This T cell receptor (beta chain) is from a study of CD8 T cells in ankylosing spondylitis. Germline CDR1 SGDLS, CDR2 YYNGEE. The CDR3 has 16 amino acids. Trimming removed 4 bases from V and 1 base from J, with 17 bases in between. TCRdb called the 5' RACE reads again in MiXCR, with one record for every CDR3 protein. Here the sample spans some 38,000 distinct CDR3 sequences, 3% being singletons. Many counts were recorded for this clonotype. The receptor comes from a male donor with ankylosing spondylitis or in good health (not recorded which). V usage is TRBV9 and J usage is TRBJ1-1; maybe TRBD1 (5 bases). The sequenced sample consisted of blood, either unsorted or a sorted T cell fraction (not recorded which). CDR3 protein: CASSPPPGRKNTEAFF. The CDR3, as DNA: TGTGCCAGCAGCCCACCTCCGGGACGGAAGAACACTGAAGCTTTCTTT.